The present TCR beta chain was sequenced within a study of T cells in Graves' hyperthyroidism and ophthalmopathy. Study results and limitations: Ophthalmopathy was identified by the model a median 6.5 months ahead of onset.

This clonotype was recorded a few times. Its antigen is undetermined. Isolation of PBMCs was performed on about 10 ml fresh peripheral blood. Template material for amplifying TCR beta CDR3 regions consisted of RNA transcripts. An initial round of RT-PCR targeting the TCR CDR3 relied on the HTBI primer set. MiXCR, applied by TCRdb to the multiplex PCR reads, yields one record per CDR3 protein. The table has some 690,000 distinct CDR3 sequences, around 16% seen once. Per germline, CDR1 SGHRS and CDR2 YFSETQ. There are 14 residues in the CDR3. V trimming: 4 bases; J trimming: 3 bases; junction bases outside the gene matches: 5.

The J gene is TRBJ2-7, the V gene TRBV5-1; 9 bases match TRBD2. The TCR was taken from a man aged 50-60 years with Graves' hyperthyroidism. The material sequenced was blood. The CDR3 is CASSSSGSIYEQYF. The CDR3 nucleotides are TGCGCCAGCAGCAGTAGCGGGAGTATCTACGAGCAGTACTTC.